The clone carrying this TCR beta chain was seen a few times. V was trimmed by 1 base and J by 9 bases, leaving 4 bases between them. Germline CDR1 and CDR2: LGHDT and YNNKEL (reference sequence). This CDR3 comprises 11 residues. This sample was included in a study of blood T cells in healthy people across ages. Together with a sample-barcoded 5' primer, a J-beta primer mix was included in a second PCR lasting roughly 6 to 12 cycles. A template-switch adaptor containing 12 random nucleotides labeled each cDNA molecule. MiXCR was run by TCRdb on the 5' RACE reads, yielding one entry per CDR3 protein. Among hundreds of thousands of distinct CDR3 sequences listed, roughly 53% were seen once. Extracted total RNA amounted to at least 5.5 micrograms for each sample.

The source is a man older than 75 in good health. Material: blood. V is TRBV3-1 and J is TRBJ2-1; D ambiguous. The CDR3, as DNA: TGTGCCAGCAGCCAAGGGGGTGAGCAGTTCTTC. Translation: CASSQGGEQFF.